This TCR beta chain came from a study of cytomegalovirus exposure and HLA in healthy donors. The PCR had 60 Vbeta and 13 Jbeta primers. Repertoires were generated with immunoSEQ multiplex PCR, while TCRdb's copy carries only in-frame clones and drops some. The sample carries 140,000 to 150,000 clones, approximately 82% recorded once. The TCR was taken from a woman between 55 and 75 years old in good health and CMV-seropositive. Sample: PBMCs.

The CDR3 sequence is CASRPSGPSYEQYF. In nucleotides, the CDR3 is TGTGCCAGCAGACCTAGCGGTCCCTCCTACGAGCAGTACTTC. The chain uses TRBV25-1 and TRBJ2-7; 7 nucleotides agree with TRBD2. Trimming took 6 bases from V and 0 from J; bases not matched to a gene: 5. From germline, CDR1 is MGHDK and CDR2 SYGVNS. This CDR3 spans 14 amino acids.